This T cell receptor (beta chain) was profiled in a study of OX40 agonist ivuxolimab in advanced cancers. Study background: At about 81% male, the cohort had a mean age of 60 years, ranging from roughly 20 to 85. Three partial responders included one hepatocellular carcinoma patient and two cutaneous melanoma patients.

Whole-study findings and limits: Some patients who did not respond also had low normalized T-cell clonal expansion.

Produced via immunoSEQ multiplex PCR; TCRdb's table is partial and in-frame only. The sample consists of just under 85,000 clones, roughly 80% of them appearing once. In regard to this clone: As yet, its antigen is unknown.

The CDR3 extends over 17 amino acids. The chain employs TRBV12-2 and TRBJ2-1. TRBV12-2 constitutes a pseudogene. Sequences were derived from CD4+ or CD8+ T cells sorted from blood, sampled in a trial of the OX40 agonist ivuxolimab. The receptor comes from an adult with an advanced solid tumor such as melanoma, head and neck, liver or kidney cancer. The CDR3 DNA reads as TGTGCAAGTCGAACGGAGCACGTCCGGGACGGAAACAATGAGCAGTTCTTC. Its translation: CASRTEHVRDGNNEQFF.